The 27 T cell receptor beta chains below come from one sample, sequenced in a study of cytomegalovirus exposure and HLA in healthy donors. PCR was performed using 60 Vbeta and 13 Jbeta primers. The repertoire was sequenced with immunoSEQ multiplex PCR; TCRdb's copy has only in-frame clones and lacks some. The sample holds around 250,000 clones, 75% to 85% seen once. Sample: PBMCs. All receptors come from a woman aged 55-69 years in good health and CMV-seropositive.

In its sample, this clone was seen once. The chain uses TRBV18 and TRBJ2-1; 7 positions match TRBD2. V dropped 4 bases and J dropped 2; count of bases not matched to a gene: 5. Looked up from germline, CDR1 is KGHSH and CDR2 is LQKENI. The CDR3 covers 15 residues. The CDR3 DNA reads TGTGCCAGCTCACACGCGGGGGACCCCTACAATGAGCAGTTCTTC. Amino acid sequence: CASSHAGDPYNEQFF.

V is TRBV30 and J is TRBJ1-1, with D possibly being TRBD1 (5 bases). V was clipped by 2 bases and J by 4 bases, with 14 bases between them. The germline CDR1 and CDR2 sequences are GTSNPN and SVGIG (reference sequence). CDR3 length equals 14 residues. In nucleotides, the CDR3 is TGTGCCTGGAGTTTCGGCCAGGGAATCACTGAAGCTTTCTTT. It encodes CAWSFGQGITEAFF. The variable domain in full, completed from reference TRBV30 and TRBJ1-1, reads SQTIHQWPATLVQPVGSPLSLECTVEGTSNPNLYWYRQAAGRGLQLLFYSVGIGQISSEVPQNLSASRPQDRQFILSSKKLLLSDSGFYLCAWSFGQGITEAFFGQGTRLTVV.

Comments on this clone: The same CDR3 is also encoded by other DNA sequences in this sample. The rearrangement joins TRBV11-2 to TRBJ2-7, with TRBD1 as a possible D gene (6 bases). This CDR3 has 13 residues. Trimming cost V 3 bases and J 2 bases, with 8 bases left between them. The germline CDR1 and CDR2 sequences are SGHAT and FQNNGV. The CDR3 nucleotides read TGTGCCAGCAGCTTGGCAGGGGCCTACGAGCAGTACTTC. Translation gives CASSLAGAYEQYF.

The chain carries TRBV7-5 and TRBJ2-7; the table assigns TRBD2, which was not confirmed against the DNA. TRBV7-5 is a known pseudogene. CDR3 length equals 11 residues. The chain's CDR3 is CASSLADEQYF. The CDR3 coding sequence is TGTGCCAGCAGCTTAGCGGACGAGCAGTACTTC.

This clone was recorded a few times. The chain couples TRBV27 to TRBJ1-2; D uncertain. V lost 2 bases, J lost 3 bases, and 13 bases lay in between. Germline V gene sequence: CDR1 MNHEY, CDR2 SMNVEV (reference sequence). The CDR3 is 15 residues long. CDR3 DNA sequence: TGTGCCAGCAGTTTAGTCCCGGATGCGGACTATGGCTACACCTTC. This sequence encodes CASSLVPDADYGYTF.

J is TRBJ1-1 and V is TRBV7-8; a weak D match, TRBD1 (5 bases). This CDR3 spans 14 amino acids. CDR1 and CDR2 from the germline V gene are SGHVS and FQNEAQ. V gave up 6 bases and J gave up 1 base, with 12 bases separating them. The CDR3 loop is CASRFGQSNTEAFF. The CDR3 region has the DNA TGTGCCAGCAGGTTCGGACAATCGAACACTGAAGCTTTCTTT.

This chain uses TRBV5-1 with TRBJ1-2, with D perhaps matching TRBD1 (5 bases). CDR3 length: 13 amino acids. CDR1 is SGHRS, CDR2 YFSETQ, per germline. Trimming removed 3 bases from V and 1 base from J, with 7 bases in between. CDR3 sequence: CASSWGDNYGYTF. The CDR3 DNA follows: TGCGCCAGCAGCTGGGGGGATAACTATGGCTACACCTTC.

Only one count was recorded for this clone. V gene TRBV5-1 combines with J gene TRBJ1-4; maybe TRBD1 (6 bases). The V and J ends lost 6 bases and 4 bases respectively, with 13 bases between them. The CDR3 consists of 14 residues. The germline gives CDR1 SGHRS, CDR2 YFSETQ. The CDR3 nucleotides are TGCGCCAGCACCGGGGGGCCCAATAATGAAAAACTGTTTTTT. This translates into CASTGGPNNEKLFF. The whole variable domain, filled in from reference TRBV5-1 and TRBJ1-4, reads KAGVTQTPRYLIKTRGQQVTLSCSPISGHRSVSWYQQTPGQGLQFLFEYFSETQRNKGNFPGRFSGRQFSNSRSEMNVSTLELGDSALYLCASTGGPNNEKLFFGSGTQLSVL.

The rearrangement uses TRBV13 and TRBJ1-4; D call uncertain. The CDR3 extends over 13 amino acids. In germline, CDR1 is PRHDT, CDR2 FYEKMQ (reference sequence). The V and J ends lost 3 bases and 4 bases respectively, with 6 bases between them. The CDR3 loop is CASSLGLNEKLFF. The CDR3 nucleotides are TGTGCCAGCAGCTTGGGCCTTAATGAAAAACTGTTTTTT.

The chain carries TRBV2 and TRBJ2-3; TRBD2 matches 15 bases. Germline CDR1 SNHLY, CDR2 FYNNEI. The CDR3 loop spans 15 amino acids. V trimming: 5 bases; J trimming: 5 bases; junction bases outside the gene matches: 2. CDR3 DNA: TGTGCCAGCAGTCGGACTAGCGGGAGGGTAGATACGCAGTATTTT. Its translation is CASSRTSGRVDTQYF.

V and J are TRBV5-4 and TRBJ2-3, with 7 bases fitting TRBD2. In germline, CDR1 is SGHNT, CDR2 YYREEE (reference sequence). This CDR3 comprises 16 residues. With 1 base clipped from V and 2 bases from J, the junction kept 7 bases outside the gene matches. This CDR3 is CASSLIGGKNTDTQYF. CDR3 nucleotide sequence: TGTGCCAGCAGCTTGATCGGGGGGAAGAACACAGATACGCAGTATTTT.

The chain recombines TRBV5-1 with TRBJ2-5; D unresolved. V lost 5 bases and J lost 1, with 12 bases in between. The CDR3 runs to 14 residues. Germline V gene data show CDR1 as SGHRS and CDR2 as YFSETQ. CDR3 DNA sequence: TGCGCCAGCAGTGTCCAGGTTCCCCAAGAGACCCAGTACTTC. This gives the protein CASSVQVPQETQYF.

The rearrangement joins TRBV6-4 to TRBJ2-5; D perhaps matches TRBD2 (7 bases). This CDR3 comprises 17 residues. V shed 6 bases and J shed 5 bases, with 25 bases lying between them. Germline V gives CDR1 MRHNA, CDR2 SNTAGT. The CDR3 is CASSAREPGGGGETQYF. The DNA of the CDR3 is TGTGCCAGCAGCGCACGGGAGCCGGGAGGAGGGGGGGAGACCCAGTACTTC.

The chain uses TRBV7-9 and TRBJ2-7; 7 bases are a match to TRBD1. This CDR3 contains 14 residues. J was trimmed by 2 bases and V by 4 bases; bases with no gene match: 5. Germline CDR1 reads SEHNR; CDR2 reads FQNEAQ (reference sequence). The chain's CDR3 is CASSSGGLTYEQYF. CDR3 nucleotides: TGTGCCAGCAGCTCAGGGGGTTTGACCTACGAGCAGTACTTC.

This clone was found a few times. J is TRBJ2-7 and V is TRBV19; 8 nucleotides align to TRBD1. The CDR3 covers 14 residues. Germline loops: CDR1 LNHDA, CDR2 SQIVND (reference sequence). V dropped 4 bases and J dropped 1; count of bases not matched to a gene: 3. In DNA, the CDR3 is TGTGCCAGTAGTACAAGACAGGGGTCCTACGAGCAGTACTTC. Translated: CASSTRQGSYEQYF.

The chain couples TRBV7-3 to TRBJ2-1; tentatively, D is TRBD1 (6 bases). The CDR3 has 15 residues. Germline CDR1 reads SGHTA; CDR2 reads FQGTGA. Trimming pared 2 bases from V and 1 base from J, leaving 9 bases between. The CDR3 reads CASSLYRDSYNEQFF. CDR3 DNA: TGTGCCAGCAGCTTATACAGGGATTCCTACAATGAGCAGTTCTTC.

This clone was recorded only once. This chain connects TRBV5-1 to TRBJ2-7; D ambiguous. CDR3 length: 13 residues. The germline V and J ends were trimmed by 0 bases and 0 bases, with 4 bases remaining between them. In germline, CDR1 is SGHRS, CDR2 YFSETQ. This CDR3 reads CASSLGSSYEQYF. Here the CDR3 DNA reads TGCGCCAGCAGCTTGGGCAGCTCCTACGAGCAGTACTTC. Variable domain in full (rest from reference TRBV5-1 and TRBJ2-7): KAGVTQTPRYLIKTRGQQVTLSCSPISGHRSVSWYQQTPGQGLQFLFEYFSETQRNKGNFPGRFSGRQFSNSRSEMNVSTLELGDSALYLCASSLGSSYEQYFGPGTRLTVT.

The chain couples TRBV7-9 to TRBJ2-1; D possibly corresponds to TRBD2 (6 bases). The CDR3 loop spans 16 amino acids. Germline V gene lookup returns CDR1 SEHNR and CDR2 FQNEAQ (reference sequence). V lost 6 bases and J lost 6, with 21 bases in between. Here the CDR3 DNA reads TGTGCCAGCAGTCCCGGGGGAAGGGAAGGATTCAATGAGCAGTTCTTC. Translation gives CASSPGGREGFNEQFF.

The rearrangement uses TRBV9 and TRBJ2-6, with D perhaps TRBD1 (7 bases). V lost 0 bases and J lost 2, with 12 bases in between. CDR1 is SGDLS, CDR2 YYNGEE, per germline. The CDR3 is made up of 17 amino acids. The CDR3 protein is CASSVDQGGTGANVLTF. In DNA form, the CDR3 reads TGTGCCAGCAGCGTAGACCAGGGGGGCACTGGGGCCAACGTCCTGACTTTC.

Comments on this clone: Distinct nucleotide sequences in the sample also encode this CDR3. In nucleotides, the CDR3 is TGCAGCGTCGATAGTCCGAGAGAGACCCAGTACTTC. Residues: CSVDSPRETQYF. V gene TRBV29-1 combines with J gene TRBJ2-5; D remains ambiguous. CDR1 and CDR2 from the germline V gene are SQVTM and ANQGSEA. The V end was cut by 6 bases, the J end by 4 bases, with 12 bases between. The CDR3 is 12 amino acids.

The chain couples TRBV7-3 to TRBJ2-5; 10 nucleotides agree with TRBD2. The J call may be mistaken, given a closer DNA end match to TRBJ2-7. CDR3 length: 15 residues. Germline V gene lookup returns CDR1 SGHTA and CDR2 FQGTGA. The CDR3 region has the DNA TGTGCCAGCAGCTACCTAGCGGGAGCGGCCTACGAGCAGTACTTC. Encoded protein: CASSYLAGAAYEQYF.

This rearrangement joins TRBV7-9 to TRBJ2-3; 10 bases fit TRBD2. CDR3 length: 15 residues. Trimming at V came to 2 bases and at J to 5 bases, leaving 4 bases not matched to a gene. Germline CDR1 SEHNR, CDR2 FQNEAQ (reference sequence). The CDR3 sequence is CASSLTLAGVDTQYF. The CDR3 DNA reads TGTGCCAGCAGCTTAACCCTAGCGGGAGTAGATACGCAGTATTTT. Full variable domain (outside the CDR3, taken from reference TRBV7-9 and TRBJ2-3): DTGVSQNPRHKITKRGQNVTFRCDPISEHNRLYWYRQTLGQGPEFLTYFQNEAQLEKSRLLSDRFSAERPKGSFSTLEIQRTEQGDSAMYLCASSLTLAGVDTQYFGPGTRLTVL.

As to this clone: The conserved final phenylalanine or tryptophan is absent from the CDR3, which likely points to a read error. It is unclear where the CDR3 begins or ends on the DNA, so no DNA is shown, and the CDR3 is as TCRdb lists it. The rearrangement joins TRBV7-3 to TRBJ2-7; TRBD2 is the table's D call and was not checked against the DNA. Both ends counted, the CDR3 spans 11 residues. Per germline, CDR1 SGHTA and CDR2 FQGTGA. This CDR3 reads CASSLSRTSGL.

V and J are TRBV5-1 and TRBJ2-6, with D unresolved. This CDR3 has 15 residues. Germline V gene data show CDR1 as SGHRS and CDR2 as YFSETQ. Trimming pared 2 bases from V and 0 bases from J, leaving 6 bases between. The CDR3 is CASSLEPSGANVLTF. In DNA form, the CDR3 reads TGCGCCAGCAGCTTAGAGCCCTCTGGGGCCAACGTCCTGACTTTC.

This chain connects TRBV6-1 to TRBJ2-1, with D uncertain. There are 12 residues in the CDR3. Trimming took off 3 bases at V and 4 bases at J, with 4 bases between the two ends. Germline CDR1 and CDR2: MNHNS and SASEGT. CDR3 in DNA: TGTGCCAGCAGTGACAGTTACAATGAGCAGTTCTTC. Translating gives CASSDSYNEQFF.

The chain joins TRBV29-1 to TRBJ2-5, with 7 bases matching TRBD1. TRBJ2-7 matches the DNA end more closely, so the J call is doubtful. CDR1 SQVTM and CDR2 ANQGSEA come from the germline V gene. The CDR3 runs 15 residues. CDR3 nucleotide sequence: TGCAGCGTTGAACTTATGGGGACAGTGGATTACGAGCAGTACTTC. It codes for CSVELMGTVDYEQYF.

The DNA of the CDR3 is TGTGCCAGCAGCCCGGATCAGGGGCGAGGCTACACCTTC. This sequence encodes CASSPDQGRGYTF. The chain is built from TRBV5-5 and TRBJ1-2; D possibly corresponds to TRBD1 (6 bases). Between the trimmed V and J ends, which lost 4 bases and 8 bases, there was a span of 15 bases. The CDR3 has 13 amino acids. Per germline, CDR1 SGHKS and CDR2 YYEKEE (reference sequence).